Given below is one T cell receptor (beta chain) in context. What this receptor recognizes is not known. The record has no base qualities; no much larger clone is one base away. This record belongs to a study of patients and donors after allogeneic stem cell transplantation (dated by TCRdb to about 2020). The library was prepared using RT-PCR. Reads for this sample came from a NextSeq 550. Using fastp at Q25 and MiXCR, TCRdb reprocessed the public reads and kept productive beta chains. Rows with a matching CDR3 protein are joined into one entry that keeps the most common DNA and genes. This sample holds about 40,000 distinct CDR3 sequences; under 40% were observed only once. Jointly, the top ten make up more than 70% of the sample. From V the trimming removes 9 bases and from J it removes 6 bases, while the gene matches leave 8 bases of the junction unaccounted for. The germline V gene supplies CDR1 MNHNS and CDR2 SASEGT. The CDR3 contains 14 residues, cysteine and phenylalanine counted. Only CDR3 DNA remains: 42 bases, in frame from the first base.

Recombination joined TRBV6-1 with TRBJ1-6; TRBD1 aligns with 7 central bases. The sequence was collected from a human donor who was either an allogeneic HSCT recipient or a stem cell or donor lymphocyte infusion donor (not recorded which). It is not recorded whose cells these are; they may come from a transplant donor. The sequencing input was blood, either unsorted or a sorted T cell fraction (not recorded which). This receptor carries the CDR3 CASGQAIFNSPLHF. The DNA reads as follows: TGTGCCAGTGGACAGGCGATTTTTAATTCACCCCTCCACTTT.